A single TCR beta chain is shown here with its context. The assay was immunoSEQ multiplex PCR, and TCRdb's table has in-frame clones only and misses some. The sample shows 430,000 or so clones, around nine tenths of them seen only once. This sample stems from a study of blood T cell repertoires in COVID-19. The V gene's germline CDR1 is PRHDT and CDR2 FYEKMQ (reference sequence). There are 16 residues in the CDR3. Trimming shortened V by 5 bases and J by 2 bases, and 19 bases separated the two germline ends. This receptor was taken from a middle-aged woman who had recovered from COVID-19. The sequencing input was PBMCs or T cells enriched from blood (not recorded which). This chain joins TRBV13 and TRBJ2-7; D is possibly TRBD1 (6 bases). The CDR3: CASSPHDRPTTYEQYF. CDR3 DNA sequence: TGTGCCAGCAGCCCCCACGACAGGCCGACTACCTACGAGCAGTACTTC.